This T cell receptor beta chain was observed in a study of CD8 T cells in Susac syndrome. Study results and limitations: When the CD4+ T cell repertoires of patients with Susac syndrome were examined, they did not show any clonal expansion.

This clonotype was observed a single time. Its antigen is unidentified. With random hexamers, 0.5 to 1 ug RNA was reverse transcribed. One entry per CDR3 protein, called by TCRdb with MiXCR from the immunoSEQ multiplex PCR reads. In the table there are 150,000 to 200,000 distinct CDR3 sequences, about 91% of which are singletons. The J segment lost 2 bases and the V segment lost 3 bases, leaving 3 bases of the junction unmatched. Germline-derived CDR1 and CDR2 are LGHDT and YNNKEL (reference sequence). The CDR3 runs to 16 residues. The sequenced sample was CD4+ T cells from PBMCs. The V gene is TRBV3-1, the J gene TRBJ2-2; TRBD1 matches 10 bases. This TCR was recovered from a human donor with Susac syndrome. The CDR3 DNA reads as TGTGCCAGCAGCCAGGGACAGGGGTTAAACACCGGGGAGCTGTTTTTT. Translation: CASSQGQGLNTGELFF.